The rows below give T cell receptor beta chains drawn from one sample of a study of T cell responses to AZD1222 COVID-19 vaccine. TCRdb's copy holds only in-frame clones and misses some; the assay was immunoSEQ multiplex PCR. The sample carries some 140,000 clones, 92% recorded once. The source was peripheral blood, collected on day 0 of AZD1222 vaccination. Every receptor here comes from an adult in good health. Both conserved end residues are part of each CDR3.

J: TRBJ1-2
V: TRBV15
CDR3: CATSRDSALYGYTF

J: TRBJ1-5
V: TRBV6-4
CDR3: CASRVASGTVLNQPQHF

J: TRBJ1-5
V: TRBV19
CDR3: CASKWNSPYQPQHF

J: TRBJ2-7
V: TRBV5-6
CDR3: CASSPVVAGLDEQYF

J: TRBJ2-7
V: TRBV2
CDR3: CASSDLGLKYRALSYEQYF

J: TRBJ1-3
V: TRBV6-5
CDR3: CASNLMGSGNTIYF

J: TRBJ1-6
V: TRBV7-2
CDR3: CASSSRGGRGFPPLHF

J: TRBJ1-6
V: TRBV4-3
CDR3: CASSQDHGDSLKPLHF

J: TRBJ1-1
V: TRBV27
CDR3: CASSLSGTPEAFF

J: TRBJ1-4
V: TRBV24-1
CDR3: CATSDGTAATNEKLFF

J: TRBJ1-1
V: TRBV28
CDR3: CASSLNRRLNTEAFF

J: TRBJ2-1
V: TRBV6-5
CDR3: CASSYRFGEQFF

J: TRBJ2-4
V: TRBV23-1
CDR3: CASSQSTSQLAKNIQYF

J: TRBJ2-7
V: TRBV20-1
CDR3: CSASDPQYYEQYF

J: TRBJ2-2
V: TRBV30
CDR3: CAWSTRDTGELFF

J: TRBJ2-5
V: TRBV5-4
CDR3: CASSLQREYPETQYF

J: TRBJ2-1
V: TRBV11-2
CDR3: CASSLNNEQFF

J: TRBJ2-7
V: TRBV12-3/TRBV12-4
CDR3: CASTGQGLGEQYF

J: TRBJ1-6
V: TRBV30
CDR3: CAWTLGRSTGGSPLHF

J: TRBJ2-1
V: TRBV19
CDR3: CASSIGGLAGDNEQFF

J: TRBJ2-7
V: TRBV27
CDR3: CASSTTISYEQYF

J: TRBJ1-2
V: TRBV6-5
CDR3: CASRPGQGAGGYTF

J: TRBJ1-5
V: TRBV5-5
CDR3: CASSPLYPGGSNQPQHF

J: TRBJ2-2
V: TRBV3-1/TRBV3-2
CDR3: CASSQEGRINTGELFF

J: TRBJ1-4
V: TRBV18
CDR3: CASSRPGHLEKLFF

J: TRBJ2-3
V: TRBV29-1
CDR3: CSVDGQFSGGLSTDTQYF